Each of the 30 T cell receptor beta chains below was sequenced from the same sample in a study of CD8 T cells in Susac syndrome. cDNA came from around 0.54 to 1 ug RNA primed by random hexamers. TCRdb itself ran the immunoSEQ multiplex PCR reads through MiXCR, one entry per CDR3 protein. Altogether 250,000 to 300,000 distinct CDR3 sequences are present, around nine tenths being singletons, with the ten largest covering approximately 0.18%. Input material: CD8+ T cells from PBMCs. Receptor source: a human donor with multiple sclerosis.

This chain joins TRBV12-3 or TRBV12-4 and TRBJ2-2; 7 nucleotides align to TRBD2. Losses at the gene ends were 6 bases for V and 3 bases for J; bases not matched to a gene: 10. This CDR3 region has 16 residues. For the CDR3, the DNA is TGTGCCAGCAGCCCGGGGAGGGATGCTTACACCGGGGAGCTGTTTTTT. Its translation: CASSPGRDAYTGELFF.

The J gene is TRBJ2-5, the V gene TRBV5-6; tentatively, D is TRBD1 (6 bases). CDR3 length equals 17 residues. V was trimmed by 2 bases and J by 3 bases, leaving 20 bases between them. CDR1 SGHDT and CDR2 YYEEEE come from the germline V gene. CDR3 amino acids: CASSFSVDRMGKETQYF. The CDR3 DNA reads TGTGCCAGCAGCTTTTCCGTTGACAGGATGGGGAAAGAGACCCAGTACTTC.

This rearrangement joins TRBV12-3 or TRBV12-4 to TRBJ1-4; TRBD1 matches at 9 bases. CDR3 size: 14 residues. The V segment lost 4 bases and the J segment 7 bases; nucleotides outside the gene matches: 4. The CDR3 here is CASSSDRGGEKLFF. The DNA of the CDR3 is TGTGCCAGCAGTTCGGACAGGGGAGGTGAAAAACTGTTTTTT.

This clonotype was found once. The gene calls are TRBV25-1 and TRBJ2-1; D is possibly TRBD2 (6 bases). The CDR3 totals 18 residues. Per germline, CDR1 MGHDK and CDR2 SYGVNS. The V and J ends lost 6 bases and 2 bases respectively, with 23 bases between them. CDR3 coding DNA: TGTGCCAGCAGCTCCGAGCGCGGGATCGGAACCACCTACAATGAGCAGTTCTTC. Amino acid sequence: CASSSERGIGTTYNEQFF.

The chain carries TRBV3-1 and TRBJ1-4, with a tentative D call TRBD1 (6 bases). Germline CDR1 LGHDT, CDR2 YNNKEL (reference sequence). V was shortened by 4 bases and J by 8 bases, with 11 bases between the two germline ends. This CDR3 has 13 residues. CDR3 in amino acids: CASSPSGGEKLFF. CDR3 DNA: TGTGCCAGCAGCCCGTCGGGGGGCGAAAAACTGTTTTTT.

The genes are TRBV20-1 and TRBJ2-7, with TRBD1 identical over 8 bases. CDR3 size: 13 residues. J gave up 3 bases and V 6 bases, and 7 bases lay outside the gene matches. Per the germline V gene, CDR1 is DFQATT and CDR2 is SNEGSKA (reference sequence). CDR3 loop: CSASEGQDYEQYF. The CDR3 DNA sequence: TGCAGTGCATCCGAGGGACAGGACTACGAGCAGTACTTC.

The genes are TRBV28 and TRBJ2-7; the match to TRBD1 covers 10 bases. The CDR3 runs 16 residues. CDR1 MDHEN and CDR2 SYDVKM come from the germline V gene. Unmatched junction bases numbered 11, after V lost 4 bases and J lost 5 bases. The CDR3 coding sequence is TGTGCCAGCAGTTATACACCGGGACAGGGGACTAACGAGCAGTACTTC. This encodes CASSYTPGQGTNEQYF.

The chain has TRBV18 and TRBJ2-1, with D possibly TRBD2 on 6 matching bases. Trimming cost V 1 base and J 3 bases, with 7 bases left between them. The CDR3 sequence is 14 residues long. Germline V gene lookup returns CDR1 KGHSH and CDR2 LQKENI. The CDR3 region is CASSPLADYNEQFF. The CDR3, as DNA: TGTGCCAGCTCACCACTAGCGGACTACAATGAGCAGTTCTTC. Full variable domain (rest looked up from reference TRBV18 and TRBJ2-1): NAGVMQNPRHLVRRRGQEARLRCSPMKGHSHVYWYRQLPEEGLKFMVYLQKENIIDESGMPKERFSAEFPKEGPSILRIQQVVRGDSAAYFCASSPLADYNEQFFGPGTRLTVL.

This chain connects TRBV24-1 to TRBJ1-1; no definite D call. The CDR3 totals 16 residues. V was shortened by 5 bases and J by 1 base, with 16 bases between the two germline ends. Germline-derived CDR1 and CDR2 are KGHDR and SFDVKD. CDR3: CATSVLLGGRNTEAFF. Written as DNA, the CDR3 is TGTGCCACCAGTGTCTTATTGGGTGGGAGGAACACTGAAGCTTTCTTT.

The V and J genes are TRBV27 and TRBJ2-7, with 8 bases aligning to TRBD2. This CDR3 contains 14 residues. The germline CDR1 and CDR2 sequences are MNHEY and SMNVEV (reference sequence). V gave up 8 bases and J gave up 2 bases; unmatched junction bases: 8. CDR3 nucleotide sequence: TGTGCCAGCGGGGGACTAGTCCCAGCCTACGAGCAGTACTTC. Translation gives CASGGLVPAYEQYF.

The V call is TRBV12-3 or TRBV12-4, the J call TRBJ2-1; 8 bases are shared with TRBD2. Trimming cost V 5 bases and J 2 bases; bases outside gene matches: 2. The CDR3 runs to 14 residues. In DNA form, the CDR3 reads TGTGCCAGCAGTCATAGCGGGACCTACAATGAGCAGTTCTTC. Encoded protein: CASSHSGTYNEQFF.

The chain employs TRBV29-1 and TRBJ2-7; D perhaps matches TRBD2 (6 bases). The CDR3 spans 13 residues. Germline V lookup: CDR1 SQVTM, CDR2 ANQGSEA. The V end was cut by 1 base, the J end by 4 bases, with 11 bases between. This chain's CDR3 is CSVEGGDGYEQYF. CDR3 coding DNA: TGCAGCGTTGAAGGGGGGGACGGTTACGAGCAGTACTTC.

The genes are TRBV20-1 and TRBJ2-1, with D uncertain. The CDR3 covers 15 residues. In germline, CDR1 is DFQATT, CDR2 SNEGSKA (reference sequence). Deletions cut 1 base from V and 4 bases from J, with 14 bases between. CDR3 sequence (DNA): TGCAGTGCTAGAGGTGGATCGGCCGGATACAATGAGCAGTTCTTC. It is translated as CSARGGSAGYNEQFF.

This chain uses TRBV4-3 with TRBJ1-5, with D possibly matching TRBD1 (6 bases). This CDR3 has 15 residues. Germline assignment: CDR1 LGHNA and CDR2 YSLEER. The ends were cut back, 0 bases at V and 6 bases at J, with 12 bases in the middle. DNA for the CDR3: TGCGCCAGCAGCCAAGATCGAGGGGGAGGTCAGCCCCAGCATTTT. Residues: CASSQDRGGGQPQHF.

This clonotype showed up just a few times. The chain links TRBV5-6 to TRBJ1-5; D remains ambiguous. CDR3 size: 12 residues. Trimming cost V 1 base and J 4 bases, with 3 bases left between them. In germline, CDR1 is SGHDT, CDR2 YYEEEE. CDR3 nucleotide sequence: TGTGCCAGCAGCTTGCAGAATCAGCCCCAGCATTTT. It yields the protein CASSLQNQPQHF.

As regards this clonotype: The germline gene is not matched at one end of the junction; a read error may be the cause. This rearrangement joins TRBV13 to TRBJ2-5; 7 nucleotides line up with TRBD1. The CDR3 contains 14 residues. CDR1 and CDR2 from the germline V gene are PRHDT and FYEKMQ (reference sequence). The DNA of the CDR3 is TGTGCCAGCCGCTTTAGGGGGCCGCAAGAGACCCAGTACTTC. Translated: CASRFRGPQETQYF.

V is TRBV19 and J is TRBJ1-1; D is undetermined. Deletions cut 5 bases from V and 1 base from J, with 8 bases between. The CDR3 length is 13 residues. Germline V gives CDR1 LNHDA, CDR2 SQIVND (reference sequence). The DNA for the CDR3 is TGTGCCAGTAGTTCTGCTCCGAACACTGAAGCTTTCTTT. It translates to CASSSAPNTEAFF.

This chain connects TRBV30 to TRBJ2-7, with 9 positions matching TRBD1. The CDR3 consists of 14 residues. V was clipped by 2 bases and J by 5 bases; unmatched bases: 7. Germline-derived CDR1 and CDR2 are GTSNPN and SVGIG (reference sequence). CDR3 nucleotide sequence: TGTGCCTGGAGTAGGGGGACAGGGAGAAACGAGCAGTACTTC. It specifies CAWSRGTGRNEQYF.

The chain is built from TRBV28 and TRBJ2-7; D is tentatively TRBD1 or TRBD2 (6 bases each). Between the trimmed V and J ends, which lost 5 bases and 1 base, there was a span of 18 bases. CDR3 length equals 16 residues. CDR1 MDHEN and CDR2 SYDVKM come from the germline V gene. The CDR3 nucleotides are TGTGCCAGCAGTCCCCAGGGGACTCCTAGTTCCTACGAGCAGTACTTC. It codes for CASSPQGTPSSYEQYF.

V is TRBV7-8 and J is TRBJ2-7; D possibly corresponds to TRBD2 (7 bases). CDR3 size: 15 residues. V was cut by 5 bases and J by 2 bases, with 16 bases left in between. Germline V gene lookup returns CDR1 SGHVS and CDR2 FQNEAQ. The CDR3 reads CASSPNAGDTYEQYF. In nucleotides, the CDR3 is TGTGCCAGCAGCCCAAATGCGGGGGACACCTACGAGCAGTACTTC.

This chain joins TRBV23-1 and TRBJ2-7, with 8 bases fitting TRBD2. TRBV23-1 is treated as an ORF (open reading frame) with a function not yet certain. The junction had 11 bases not matched to a gene; V was cut back by 8 bases and J by 2 bases. This CDR3 region has 15 residues. As DNA, the CDR3 is TGCGCCAGCCGCCGGGGGGGCCAAACGCCCTACGAGCAGTACTTC. This codes for CASRRGGQTPYEQYF.

The chain links TRBV7-6 to TRBJ1-4, with D possibly matching TRBD1 (5 bases). Trimming took off 5 bases at V and 5 bases at J, with 18 bases between the two ends. Germline V gene lookup returns CDR1 SGHVS and CDR2 FNYEAQ. CDR3 size: 16 residues. The CDR3 sequence: CASSPSIAGRNEKLFF. The CDR3 DNA reads TGTGCCAGCAGCCCATCGATCGCAGGGAGAAATGAAAAACTGTTTTTT. Full variable domain (remainder filled in from reference TRBV7-6 and TRBJ1-4): GAGVSQSPRYKVTKRGQDVALRCDPISGHVSLYWYRQALGQGPEFLTYFNYEAQQDKSGLPNDRFSAERPEGSISTLTIQRTEQRDSAMYRCASSPSIAGRNEKLFFGSGTQLSVL.

The CDR3 loop reads CATLGLYNEQFF. DNA for the CDR3: TGTGCCACCTTGGGGCTCTACAATGAGCAGTTCTTC. The rearrangement joins TRBV15 to TRBJ2-1; weak D call: TRBD1 (5 bases). This CDR3 region has 12 residues. Germline-derived CDR1 and CDR2 are LNHNV and YYDKDF (reference sequence). V lost 8 bases and J 3 bases, leaving 8 bases between the germline ends. Variable domain in full (rest from reference TRBV15 and TRBJ2-1): DAMVIQNPRYQVTQFGKPVTLSCSQTLNHNVMYWYQQKSSQAPKLLFHYYDKDFNNEADTPDNFQSRRPNTSFCFLDIRSPGLGDTAMYLCATLGLYNEQFFGPGTRLTVL.

The gene calls are TRBV28 and TRBJ2-2; D might be TRBD1 (6 bases). Looked up from germline, CDR1 is MDHEN and CDR2 is SYDVKM. The CDR3 runs to 15 residues. Trimming cost V 6 bases and J 5 bases, with 16 bases left between them. Here the CDR3 DNA reads TGTGCCAGCAGCATAGGAGCAGGGGAAACCGGGGAGCTGTTTTTT. Residues: CASSIGAGETGELFF.

V and J are TRBV5-4 and TRBJ2-7; maybe TRBD2 (6 bases). This CDR3 spans 16 amino acids. Germline CDR1 is SGHNT and CDR2 is YYREEE (reference sequence). V was shortened by 3 bases and J by 3 bases, with 19 bases between the two germline ends. The CDR3 DNA reads as TGTGCCAGCAGCTGGGGGGTGGACCGGGGAAGCTACGAGCAGTACTTC. It translates to CASSWGVDRGSYEQYF. Full variable domain (rest looked up from reference TRBV5-4 and TRBJ2-7): ETGVTQSPTHLIKTRGQQVTLRCSSQSGHNTVSWYQQALGQGPQFIFQYYREEENGRGNFPPRFSGLQFPNYSSELNVNALELDDSALYLCASSWGVDRGSYEQYFGPGTRLTVT.

The genes are TRBV24-1 and TRBJ2-1, with D possibly being TRBD2 (6 bases). The V gene's germline CDR1 is KGHDR and CDR2 SFDVKD. V gave up 1 base and J gave up 3 bases, with 12 bases separating them. The CDR3 sequence is 16 residues long. The DNA of the CDR3 is TGTGCCACCAGTGATTTCGCCGGGCGGGGCTACAATGAGCAGTTCTTC. Translating gives CATSDFAGRGYNEQFF.

J is TRBJ2-3 and V is TRBV12-3 or TRBV12-4; D ambiguous. This CDR3 comprises 15 residues. The ends were cut back, 7 bases at V and 6 bases at J, with 20 bases in the middle. The CDR3 reads CASKIGPSRSDTQYF. CDR3 coding DNA: TGTGCCAGCAAGATAGGGCCAAGCCGGAGCGATACGCAGTATTTT.

This chain uses TRBV3-1 with TRBJ2-1, with 10 bases lining up with TRBD2. The CDR3 spans 19 residues. J gave up 5 bases and V 1 base, and 14 bases lay outside the gene matches. Germline values: CDR1 LGHDT, CDR2 YNNKEL (reference sequence). The chain's CDR3 is CASSQALSSGRWYDNEQFF. CDR3 nucleotide sequence: TGTGCCAGCAGCCAAGCCCTGAGTAGCGGGAGGTGGTACGACAATGAGCAGTTCTTC.

The gene calls are TRBV28 and TRBJ2-1, with D unresolved. The V gene's germline CDR1 is MDHEN and CDR2 SYDVKM. Trimming left V 2 bases short and J 6 bases short, with 5 bases between. This CDR3 has 12 residues. CDR3 protein: CASSLDLNEQFF. The CDR3 bases are TGTGCCAGCAGTTTAGATCTCAATGAGCAGTTCTTC.

This chain connects TRBV4-3 to TRBJ2-7; D is possibly TRBD1 (7 bases). The CDR3 loop spans 13 amino acids. Per the germline V gene, CDR1 is LGHNA and CDR2 is YSLEER. Deletions cut 1 base from V and 6 bases from J, with 10 bases between. The CDR3 coding sequence is TGCGCCAGCAGCCAAGTTCAGGGGGGCGAGCAGTACTTC. It encodes CASSQVQGGEQYF.